This TCR beta chain was captured by sequencing in a study of blood T cell repertoires in COVID-19. Across the study: The United States, Italy and Spain supplied acute and convalescent COVID-19 samples.

Seattle participants joined during active infection and were tracked over time. Per the original methods: The authors estimated nucleated cell counts from reference gene primer amplification. Sequenced by immunoSEQ multiplex PCR; TCRdb stores in-frame clones only, minus some. V and J calls and clone size are as listed in that table; D and trimming were resolved from the DNA. The sample lists some 450,000 clones; about 87% were seen once. The length of the CDR3 is 16 residues. Germline-derived CDR1 and CDR2 are SGHKS and YYEKEE (reference sequence). Germline trimming cut 3 bases from V and 6 bases from J; bases unmatched to any gene: 9.

Sequencing input: peripheral blood. This sequence was found in a man younger than 30 with COVID-19, enrolled during active disease. The rearrangement joins TRBV5-5 to TRBJ2-3; TRBD2 aligns across 11 bases. CDR3 in amino acids: CASSYLAGGPGDTQYF. The CDR3 DNA is TGTGCCAGCAGCTACTTAGCGGGAGGGCCCGGGGATACGCAGTATTTT. The whole variable domain, filled in from reference TRBV5-5 and TRBJ2-3, reads DAGVTQSPTHLIKTRGQQVTLRCSPISGHKSVSWYQQVLGQGPQFIFQYYEKEERGRGNFPDRFSARQFPNYSSELNVNALLLGDSALYLCASSYLAGGPGDTQYFGPGTRLTVL.